This is a list of T cell receptor beta chains from one sample in a study of post-analysis software for immune sequencing data. TCRdb passed the PCR reads through MiXCR, listing each CDR3 protein once. The data hold approximately 360,000 distinct CDR3 sequences, with 30% to 45% observed a single time. The sample consisted of blood. These TCRs come from a girl aged 5-17 years with multiple sclerosis. Both conserved end residues are part of each CDR3. The order of the fields is clone size, J gene, V gene, D gene, CDR3 protein, CDR3 DNA. The D gene is left open where the match is weak. Clone size, where shown, is once, few, many, or a class for clones that have expanded.

>NA|TRBJ1-6|TRBV27|TRBD1
CASSHRQGGSPLHF
TGTGCCAGCAGCCACCGACAGGGTGGGTCACCCCTCCACTTT
>NA|TRBJ1-2|TRBV12-3/TRBV12-4|TRBD1
CASRTYRGRRYTF
TGTGCCAGCAGGACCTACAGGGGTCGACGCTACACCTTC
>NA|TRBJ2-7|TRBV7-9|TRBD2
CASSLSRGAAESSYEQYF
TGTGCCAGCAGCTTATCGCGGGGGGCCGCCGAGAGCTCCTACGAGCAGTACTTC
>NA|TRBJ2-1|TRBV2|TRBD2
CASSDASGGIMDEQFF
TGTGCCAGCAGTGACGCTAGCGGGGGGATAATGGATGAGCAGTTCTTC
>NA|TRBJ2-3|TRBV2|TRBD1
CASEPGQFSTDTQYF
TGTGCCAGCGAGCCGGGACAGTTTTCCACAGATACGCAGTATTTT
>NA|TRBJ2-3|TRBV5-1|TRBD2
CASSSDGGARHRDTQYF
TGCGCCAGCAGCTCGGACGGGGGGGCGCGGCATAGGGATACGCAGTATTTT
>few|TRBJ2-2|TRBV20-1|NA
CSAQEVGNTGELFF
TGCAGTGCCCAGGAGGTGGGGAACACCGGGGAGCTGTTTTTT
>few|TRBJ1-2|TRBV6-5|TRBD1
CASSYTGTGPANYGYTF
TGTGCCAGCAGTTACACCGGGACAGGCCCCGCAAACTATGGCTACACCTTC
>NA|TRBJ1-1|TRBV7-9|NA
CASSLEGGAGTNTEAFF
TGTGCCAGCAGCTTAGAAGGGGGAGCGGGCACGAACACTGAAGCTTTCTTT
>NA|TRBJ1-2|TRBV5-1|NA
CASSLALGESRGYTF
TGCGCCAGCAGCTTGGCTTTGGGGGAATCGCGTGGCTACACCTTC
>few|TRBJ2-1|TRBV3-1|TRBD2
CASSSRDLAGDEQFF
TGTGCCAGCAGCTCCCGCGACTTAGCGGGAGATGAGCAGTTCTTC
>few|TRBJ2-1|TRBV29-1|NA
CSVRYNEQFF
TGCAGCGTCCGATACAATGAGCAGTTCTTC
>NA|TRBJ1-1|TRBV5-1|NA
CASSFNREPEAFF
TGCGCCAGCAGCTTTAACAGGGAACCTGAAGCTTTCTTT
>NA|TRBJ1-2|TRBV3-1|TRBD1
CASSHADRVGYGYTF
TGTGCCAGCAGCCACGCGGACAGGGTGGGCTATGGCTACACCTTC
>once|TRBJ2-1|TRBV7-3|TRBD2
CASSLGFGLAPNEQFF
TGTGCCAGCAGCTTAGGGTTTGGACTAGCACCCAATGAGCAGTTCTTC
>many|TRBJ2-7|TRBV4-1|NA
CASSQDWFYEQYF
TGCGCCAGCAGCCAAGATTGGTTCTACGAGCAGTACTTC
>NA|TRBJ2-1|TRBV12-3/TRBV12-4|NA
CASSFLAGGQFF
TGTGCCAGCAGTTTTCTTGCGGGTGGGCAGTTCTTC
>NA|TRBJ2-5|TRBV20-1|NA
CSARGMGEQYF
TGCAGTGCTAGAGGCATGGGGGAGCAGTACTTC
>NA|TRBJ1-2|TRBV6-7|NA
CASSYVTGFYGYTF
TGTGCCAGCAGTTACGTTACAGGCTTCTATGGCTACACCTTC
>NA|TRBJ2-5|TRBV6-5|TRBD1
CASGDRLGETQYF
TGTGCCAGCGGGGACAGACTTGGGGAGACCCAGTACTTC
>few|TRBJ1-1|TRBV13|NA
CASSLRLIGTEAFF
TGTGCCAGCAGCTTAAGGTTGATAGGCACTGAAGCTTTCTTT
>few|TRBJ2-7|TRBV7-2|TRBD1
CASSPRQGYSYEQYF
TGTGCCAGCAGCCCAAGACAGGGCTACTCCTACGAGCAGTACTTC
>few|TRBJ2-6|TRBV9|NA
CASSVERAGANVLTF
TGTGCCAGCAGCGTAGAAAGGGCTGGGGCCAACGTCCTGACTTTC
>NA|TRBJ2-2|TRBV7-3|TRBD1
CASSSTGDSGELFF
TGTGCCAGCAGCTCGACAGGGGATTCCGGGGAGCTGTTTTTT
>NA|TRBJ2-2|TRBV15|TRBD1
CATSTMDRVNTGELFF
TGTGCCACCAGCACTATGGACAGGGTGAACACCGGGGAGCTGTTTTTT
>NA|TRBJ2-2|TRBV7-2|TRBD2
CASSLVGGGLNTGELFF
TGTGCCAGCAGCTTAGTCGGGGGAGGGTTGAACACCGGGGAGCTGTTTTTT
>NA|TRBJ2-4|TRBV14|TRBD1
CASSQAIQGAWNIQYF
TGTGCCAGCAGCCAAGCGATACAGGGGGCATGGAACATTCAGTACTTC
>few|TRBJ1-5|TRBV20-1|NA
CSARPSSNQPQHF
TGCAGTGCTAGACCCAGCTCCAATCAGCCCCAGCATTTT
>NA|TRBJ2-1|TRBV7-9|NA
CASSLGPHEQFF
TGTGCCAGCAGCTTAGGGCCTCATGAGCAGTTCTTC
>NA|TRBJ1-1|TRBV3-1|NA
CASSQLDTEAFF
TGTGCCAGCAGCCAACTGGACACTGAAGCTTTCTTT
>few|TRBJ2-3|TRBV15|NA
CATSTREHSTDTQYF
TGTGCCACCAGCACTAGGGAACATAGCACAGATACGCAGTATTTT
>few|TRBJ2-5|TRBV5-5|NA
CASSLGGLRETQYF
TGTGCCAGCAGCTTGGGGGGACTCCGAGAGACCCAGTACTTC